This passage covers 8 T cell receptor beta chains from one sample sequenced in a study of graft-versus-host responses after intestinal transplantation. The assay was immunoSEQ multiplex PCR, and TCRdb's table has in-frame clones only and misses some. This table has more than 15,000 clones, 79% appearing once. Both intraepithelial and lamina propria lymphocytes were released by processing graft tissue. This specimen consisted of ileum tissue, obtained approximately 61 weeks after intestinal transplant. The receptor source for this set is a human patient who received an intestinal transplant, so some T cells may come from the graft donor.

The DNA for the CDR3 is TGTGCCTGGAGTGAGGGGGGTAGGGATTCACCCCTCCACTTT. It is translated as CAWSEGGRDSPLHF. The rearrangement joins TRBV30 to TRBJ1-6; weak D call: TRBD1 (6 bases). The germline V gene encodes CDR1 GTSNPN and CDR2 SVGIG (reference sequence). The V and J ends lost 1 base and 8 bases respectively, with 12 bases between them. This CDR3 is 14 amino acids long. The variable domain in full, completed from reference TRBV30 and TRBJ1-6, reads SQTIHQWPATLVQPVGSPLSLECTVEGTSNPNLYWYRQAAGRGLQLLFYSVGIGQISSEVPQNLSASRPQDRQFILSSKKLLLSDSGFYLCAWSEGGRDSPLHFGNGTRLTVT.

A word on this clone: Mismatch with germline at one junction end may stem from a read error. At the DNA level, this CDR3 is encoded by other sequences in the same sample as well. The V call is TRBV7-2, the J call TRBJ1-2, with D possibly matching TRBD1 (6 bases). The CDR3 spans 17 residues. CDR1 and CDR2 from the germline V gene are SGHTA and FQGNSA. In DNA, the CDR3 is TGTGCCAGTAGCTTAGAGGCGGCGGGGGCCCCTGCCTATGGCTACACCTTC. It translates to CASSLEAAGAPAYGYTF.

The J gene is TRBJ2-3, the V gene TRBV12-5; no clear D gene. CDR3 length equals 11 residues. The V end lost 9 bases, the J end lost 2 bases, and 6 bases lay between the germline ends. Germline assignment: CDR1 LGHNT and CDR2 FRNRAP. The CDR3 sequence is CARKPTDTQYF. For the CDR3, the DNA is TGTGCTAGGAAGCCCACAGATACGCAGTATTTT.

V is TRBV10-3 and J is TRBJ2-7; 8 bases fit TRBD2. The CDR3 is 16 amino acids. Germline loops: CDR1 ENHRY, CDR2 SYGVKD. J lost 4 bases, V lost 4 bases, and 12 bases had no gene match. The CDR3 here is CAISAGGGFSPYEQYF. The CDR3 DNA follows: TGTGCCATCAGTGCGGGGGGGGGTTTTAGCCCTTACGAGCAGTACTTC.

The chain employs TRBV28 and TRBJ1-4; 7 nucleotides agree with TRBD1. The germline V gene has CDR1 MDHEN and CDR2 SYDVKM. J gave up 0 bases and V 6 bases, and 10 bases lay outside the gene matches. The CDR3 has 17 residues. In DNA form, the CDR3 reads TGTGCCAGCAGCCCGCTCGGGACAGCCTCAACTAATGAAAAACTGTTTTTT. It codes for CASSPLGTASTNEKLFF. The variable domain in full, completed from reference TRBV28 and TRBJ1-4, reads DVKVTQSSRYLVKRTGEKVFLECVQDMDHENMFWYRQDPGLGLRLIYFSYDVKMKEKGDIPEGYSVSREKKERFSLILESASTNQTSMYLCASSPLGTASTNEKLFFGSGTQLSVL.

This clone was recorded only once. Here the CDR3 DNA reads TGTGCCAGCAGCTTCAGGGCAGGGGTTGCCGCCGGGGAGCTGTTTTTT. Amino acid sequence: CASSFRAGVAAGELFF. The chain employs TRBV7-9 and TRBJ2-2, with D possibly matching TRBD1 (6 bases). The germline gives CDR1 SEHNR, CDR2 FQNEAQ (reference sequence). Trimming removed 3 bases at V and 6 bases at J, with 17 bases between. This CDR3 has 16 amino acids.

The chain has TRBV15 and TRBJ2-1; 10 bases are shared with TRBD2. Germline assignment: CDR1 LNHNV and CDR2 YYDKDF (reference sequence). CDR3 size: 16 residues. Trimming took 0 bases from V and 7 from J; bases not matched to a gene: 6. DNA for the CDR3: TGTGCCACCAGCAGAGAAGGAGCGGGGGGGATAAATGAGCAGTTCTTC. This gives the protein CATSREGAGGINEQFF.

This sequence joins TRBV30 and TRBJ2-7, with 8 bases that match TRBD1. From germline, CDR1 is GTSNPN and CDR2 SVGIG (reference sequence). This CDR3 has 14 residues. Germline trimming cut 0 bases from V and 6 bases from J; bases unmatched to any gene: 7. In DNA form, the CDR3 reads TGTGCCTGGAGTGTCCGGGACAGGTTCGCCGAGCAGTACTTC. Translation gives CAWSVRDRFAEQYF.